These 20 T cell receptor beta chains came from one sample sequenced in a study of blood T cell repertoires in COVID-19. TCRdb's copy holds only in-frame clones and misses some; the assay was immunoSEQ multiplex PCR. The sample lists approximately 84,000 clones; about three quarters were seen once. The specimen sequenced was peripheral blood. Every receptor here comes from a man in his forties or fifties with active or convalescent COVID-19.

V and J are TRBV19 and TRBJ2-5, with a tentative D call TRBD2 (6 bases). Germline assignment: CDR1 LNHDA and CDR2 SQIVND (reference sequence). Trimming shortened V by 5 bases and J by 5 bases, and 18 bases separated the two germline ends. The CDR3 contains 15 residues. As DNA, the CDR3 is TGTGCCAGTAGTTTCACAATAGCGGTCCTTGAGACCCAGTACTTC. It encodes CASSFTIAVLETQYF.

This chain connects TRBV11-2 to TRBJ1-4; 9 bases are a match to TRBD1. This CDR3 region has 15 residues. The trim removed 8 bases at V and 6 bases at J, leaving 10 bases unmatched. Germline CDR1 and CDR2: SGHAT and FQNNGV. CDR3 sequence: CASAKPGQGDEKLFF. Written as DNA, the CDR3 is TGTGCCAGCGCGAAACCGGGACAGGGAGATGAAAAACTGTTTTTT.

CDR3 region: CASSLGDSLSAQHF. DNA of the CDR3: TGTGCCAGCAGCTTAGGGGACAGTCTTTCGGCCCAGCATTTT. The chain carries TRBV7-2 and TRBJ1-5; the match to TRBD1 covers 7 bases. The germline CDR1 and CDR2 sequences are SGHTA and FQGNSA. There are 14 residues in the CDR3. Unmatched junction bases numbered 8, after V lost 1 base and J lost 11 bases.

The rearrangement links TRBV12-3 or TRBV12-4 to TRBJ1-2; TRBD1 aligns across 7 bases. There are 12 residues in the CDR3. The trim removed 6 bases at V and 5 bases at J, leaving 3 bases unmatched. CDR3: CASRGQSYGYTF. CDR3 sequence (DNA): TGTGCCAGCAGGGGACAGTCGTATGGCTACACCTTC.

The CDR3 DNA reads TGTGCCTGGAGGGGACAGGGAGAGCACTATGGCTACACCTTC. Translating gives CAWRGQGEHYGYTF. The chain recombines TRBV30 with TRBJ1-2; 9 bases fit TRBD1. V was pared by 3 bases and J by 3 bases, with 5 bases of the junction left unmatched. Germline loops: CDR1 GTSNPN, CDR2 SVGIG (reference sequence). The CDR3 contains 14 residues.

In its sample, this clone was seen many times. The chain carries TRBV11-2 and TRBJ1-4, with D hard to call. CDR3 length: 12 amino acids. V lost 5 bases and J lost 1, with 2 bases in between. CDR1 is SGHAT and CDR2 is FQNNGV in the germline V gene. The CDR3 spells CASSQTNEKLFF. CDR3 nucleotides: TGTGCCAGCAGCCAAACTAATGAAAAACTGTTTTTT.

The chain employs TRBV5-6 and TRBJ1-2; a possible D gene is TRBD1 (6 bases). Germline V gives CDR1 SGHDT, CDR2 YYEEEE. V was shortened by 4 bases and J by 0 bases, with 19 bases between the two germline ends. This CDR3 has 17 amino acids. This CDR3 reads CASSPVVRGSTNYGYTF. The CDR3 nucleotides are TGTGCCAGCAGCCCGGTGGTCAGGGGCTCCACTAACTATGGCTACACCTTC.

The CDR3 spells CATSGGAGGWDTQYF. The CDR3 coding sequence is TGTGCCACCAGTGGAGGGGCAGGGGGATGGGATACGCAGTATTTT. This chain uses TRBV24-1 with TRBJ2-3, with 7 positions matching TRBD1. With V trimmed by 5 bases and J by 6 bases, 10 bases remained unmatched. This CDR3 is built from 15 residues. The V gene's germline CDR1 is KGHDR and CDR2 SFDVKD.

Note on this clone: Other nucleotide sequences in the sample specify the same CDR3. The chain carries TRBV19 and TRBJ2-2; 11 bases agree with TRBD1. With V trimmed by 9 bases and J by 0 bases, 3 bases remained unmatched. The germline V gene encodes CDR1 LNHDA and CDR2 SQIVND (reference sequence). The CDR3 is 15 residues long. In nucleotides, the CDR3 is TGTGCCAGCAGGACAGGGGGCGCGAACACCGGGGAGCTGTTTTTT. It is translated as CASRTGGANTGELFF. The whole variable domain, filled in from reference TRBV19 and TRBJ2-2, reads DGGITQSPKYLFRKEGQNVTLSCEQNLNHDAMYWYRQDPGQGLRLIYYSQIVNDFQKGDIAEGYSVSREKKESFPLTVTSAQKNPTAFYLCASRTGGANTGELFFGEGSRLTVL.

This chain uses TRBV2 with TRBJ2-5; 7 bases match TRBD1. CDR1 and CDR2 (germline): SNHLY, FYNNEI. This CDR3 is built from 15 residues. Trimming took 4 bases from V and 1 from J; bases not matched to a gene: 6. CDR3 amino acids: CASSGVGQLQETQYF. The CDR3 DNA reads TGTGCCAGCAGTGGGGTGGGACAGCTCCAAGAGACCCAGTACTTC. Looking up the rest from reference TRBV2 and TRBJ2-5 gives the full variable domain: EPEVTQTPSHQVTQMGQEVILRCVPISNHLYFYWYRQILGQKVEFLVSFYNNEISEKSEIFDDQFSVERPDGSNFTLKIRSTKLEDSAMYFCASSGVGQLQETQYFGPGTRLLVL.

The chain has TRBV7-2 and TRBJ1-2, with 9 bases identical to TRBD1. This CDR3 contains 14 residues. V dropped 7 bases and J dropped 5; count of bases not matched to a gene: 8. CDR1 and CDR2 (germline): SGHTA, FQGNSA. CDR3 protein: CASTEGQGEYGYTF. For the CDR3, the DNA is TGTGCCAGCACCGAGGGACAGGGAGAGTATGGCTACACCTTC. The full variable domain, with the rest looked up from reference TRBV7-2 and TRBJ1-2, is GAGVSQSPSNKVTEKGKDVELRCDPISGHTALYWYRQSLGQGLEFLIYFQGNSAPDKSGLPSDRFSAERTGGSVSTLTIQRTQQEDSAVYLCASTEGQGEYGYTFGSGTRLTVV.

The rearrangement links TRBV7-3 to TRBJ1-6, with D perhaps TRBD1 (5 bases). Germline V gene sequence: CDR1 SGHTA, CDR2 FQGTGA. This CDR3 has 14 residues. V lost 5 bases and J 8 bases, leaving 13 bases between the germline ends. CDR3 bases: TGTGCCAGCAGCCCCGGGACTGACCATTCACCCCTCCACTTT. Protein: CASSPGTDHSPLHF. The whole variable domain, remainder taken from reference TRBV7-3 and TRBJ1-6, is GAGVSQTPSNKVTEKGKYVELRCDPISGHTALYWYRQSLGQGPEFLIYFQGTGAADDSGLPNDRFFAVRPEGSVSTLKIQRTERGDSAVYLCASSPGTDHSPLHFGNGTRLTVT.

In nucleotides, the CDR3 is TGTGCCAGCAGCCAAGGAGCCGTGCAGTACTTC. Encoded protein: CASSQGAVQYF. This chain joins TRBV3-1 (or the pseudogene TRBV3-2) and TRBJ2-7; D ambiguous. Germline V gene sequence: CDR1 LGHDT, CDR2 YNNKEL (reference sequence). The V gene lost 1 base and the J gene lost 9 bases, with 7 bases spanning the gap. The CDR3 extends over 11 amino acids.

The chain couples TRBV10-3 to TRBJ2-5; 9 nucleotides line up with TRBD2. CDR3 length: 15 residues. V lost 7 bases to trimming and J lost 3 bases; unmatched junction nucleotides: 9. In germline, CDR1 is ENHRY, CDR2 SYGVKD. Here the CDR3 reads CAIKQSGGPKETQYF. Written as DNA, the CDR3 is TGTGCCATCAAACAGAGCGGGGGGCCGAAAGAGACCCAGTACTTC.

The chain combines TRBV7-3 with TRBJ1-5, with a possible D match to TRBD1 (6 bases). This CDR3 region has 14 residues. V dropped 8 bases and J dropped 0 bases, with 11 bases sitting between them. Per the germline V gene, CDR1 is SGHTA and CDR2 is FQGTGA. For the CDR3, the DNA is TGTGCCAGCTCTAGGGGGTCTAGCAATCAGCCCCAGCATTTT. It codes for CASSRGSSNQPQHF.

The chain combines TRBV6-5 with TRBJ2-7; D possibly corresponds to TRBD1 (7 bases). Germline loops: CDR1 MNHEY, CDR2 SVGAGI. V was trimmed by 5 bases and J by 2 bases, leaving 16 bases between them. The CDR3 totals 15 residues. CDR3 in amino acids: CASSTGQRVAYEQYF. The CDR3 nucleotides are TGTGCCAGCAGTACGGGACAGCGGGTGGCCTACGAGCAGTACTTC.

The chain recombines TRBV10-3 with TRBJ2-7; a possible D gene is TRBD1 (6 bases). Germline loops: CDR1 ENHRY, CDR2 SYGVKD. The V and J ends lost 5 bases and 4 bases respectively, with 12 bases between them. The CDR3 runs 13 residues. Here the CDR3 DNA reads TGTGCCATCAGTCCCGGGACAAGTTACGAGCAGTACTTC. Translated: CAISPGTSYEQYF.

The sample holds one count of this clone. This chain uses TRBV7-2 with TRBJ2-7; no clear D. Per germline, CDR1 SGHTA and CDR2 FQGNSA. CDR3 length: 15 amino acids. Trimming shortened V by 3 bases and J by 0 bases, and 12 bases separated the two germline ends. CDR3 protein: CASSFLGLSSYEQYF. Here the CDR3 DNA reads TGTGCCAGCAGCTTTCTTGGTTTGAGCTCCTACGAGCAGTACTTC.

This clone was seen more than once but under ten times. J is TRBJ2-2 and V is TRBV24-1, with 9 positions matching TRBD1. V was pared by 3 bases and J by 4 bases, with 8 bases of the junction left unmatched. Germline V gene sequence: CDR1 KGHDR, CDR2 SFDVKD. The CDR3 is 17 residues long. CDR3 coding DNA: TGTGCCACCAGTGATCACTTCCGGGACAGGGTCACCGGGGAGCTGTTTTTT. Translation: CATSDHFRDRVTGELFF.

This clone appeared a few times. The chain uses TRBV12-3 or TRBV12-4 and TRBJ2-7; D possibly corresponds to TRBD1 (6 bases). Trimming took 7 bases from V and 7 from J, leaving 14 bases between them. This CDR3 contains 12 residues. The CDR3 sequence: CASNREKGEQYF. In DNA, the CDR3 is TGTGCCAGCAACAGGGAGAAAGGTGAGCAGTACTTC.